The table lists the clone carrying this T cell receptor beta chain with a few counts. Its antigen is currently unknown. The data stem from a study of blood T cells in healthy people across ages. Study-wide results and caveats: Strong correlation was found linking TCR beta diversity to naive T cell percentage.

Together with a sample-barcoded 5' primer, a J-beta primer mix was included in a second PCR lasting about 7 to 11 cycles. TCRdb recomputed calls from the 5' RACE reads with MiXCR, one row per CDR3 protein. Found here are hundreds of thousands of distinct CDR3 sequences, 20% to 30% of them singletons; the top ten hold roughly a tenth. Per individual sample, total RNA of at least 5.5 micrograms was extracted. V lost 3 bases and J lost 2, with 13 bases in between. The CDR3 has 16 amino acids. These data were also reused for a study on T cells of mothers and their children.

The sequencing input was blood. The rearrangement links TRBV12-3 or TRBV12-4 to TRBJ2-2, with D perhaps matching TRBD1 or TRBD2 (6 bases each). The source of this sequence is a boy under 18 in good health. The CDR3 protein is CASSFVTGGNTGELFF. The CDR3 DNA reads TGTGCCAGCAGTTTTGTGACCGGGGGCAACACCGGGGAGCTGTTTTTT.